Listed below are T cell receptor beta chains from one sample, sequenced in a study of cytomegalovirus exposure and HLA in healthy donors. The data were produced by immunoSEQ multiplex PCR, yet TCRdb's version contains in-frame clones alone and is incomplete. In the table there are about 130,000 clones, approximately 83% of which are singletons. The sample was PBMCs. Source of these receptors: a woman aged 40-49 years in good health and CMV-seropositive. Both conserved end residues are part of each CDR3. Each record gives: D gene, J gene, V gene, CDR3 length, clone size, CDR3 DNA, CDR3 protein. The D gene is left open where the match is weak. The listing skips clone size in some rows; elsewhere it reads once, few, many or a size class.

. | TRBJ2-1 | TRBV6-4 | 14 | . | TGTGCCAGCAAAGCAACAAGTGGGCCAAATGAGCAGTTCTTC | CASKATSGPNEQFF
. | TRBJ1-1 | TRBV18 | 15 | . | TGTGCCAGCTCACCACGCGTACAGGGGAACACTGAAGCTTTCTTT | CASSPRVQGNTEAFF
. | TRBJ2-3 | TRBV19 | 13 | . | TGTGCCAGTAATGCGCGCCTCACAGATACGCAGTATTTT | CASNARLTDTQYF
. | TRBJ2-3 | TRBV4-3 | 15 | . | TGCGCCAGCAGCCAAGAGGGCTATCACACAGATACGCAGTATTTT | CASSQEGYHTDTQYF
. | TRBJ1-1 | TRBV27 | 14 | . | TGTGCCAGCAGATACGAAGGGGAATGGACTGAAGCTTTCTTT | CASRYEGEWTEAFF
. | TRBJ2-7 | TRBV4-1 | 15 | . | TGCGCCAGCAGTTGGGGGGCGGGAGTATCCTACGAGCAGTACTTC | CASSWGAGVSYEQYF
TRBD2 | TRBJ2-7 | TRBV13 | 16 | . | TGTGCCAGCAGCTCCGCCGGGACTAGCGGGATCTACGAGCAGTACTTC | CASSSAGTSGIYEQYF
. | TRBJ1-3 | TRBV6-5 | 14 | . | TGTGCCAGCAAGGTGGGGACTTCTGGAAACACCATATATTTT | CASKVGTSGNTIYF
TRBD2 | TRBJ2-7 | TRBV12-5 | 19 | . | TGTGCTAGTGGTTTGGGACCTGACAGGACGGGACTAGCGGGAGCCGGGCAGTACTTC | CASGLGPDRTGLAGAGQYF
. | TRBJ1-1 | TRBV27 | 14 | . | TGTGCCAGCAGTTTATCGCAGGGCGGCACTGAAGCTTTCTTT | CASSLSQGGTEAFF
TRBD1 | TRBJ2-7 | TRBV6-1 | 12 | . | TGTGCCAGCAGGGACAGGGCCTACGAGCAGTACTTC | CASRDRAYEQYF
. | TRBJ2-7 | TRBV27 | 15 | medium-sized | TGTGCCAGCAGTTCCCCGACTAGTTCGTCGGACGAGCAGTACTTC | CASSSPTSSSDEQYF
TRBD1 | TRBJ1-1 | TRBV5-1 | 15 | once | TGCGCCAGCAGCCTACGACAGGGGATGAACACTGAAGCTTTCTTT | CASSLRQGMNTEAFF
. | TRBJ1-1 | TRBV9 | 17 | . | TGTGCCAGCAGCGTAGTTTGGTTGGGCTTCAGTAACACTGAAGCTTTCTTT | CASSVVWLGFSNTEAFF
TRBD1 | TRBJ2-1 | TRBV4-2 | 15 | . | TGTGCCACCCGACCCGACAGGGGGCCCTACAATGAGCAGTTCTTC | CATRPDRGPYNEQFF
TRBD2 | TRBJ2-1 | TRBV6-5 | 13 | . | TGTGCCAGCAGCCAACTAGCGGACAATGAGCAGTTCTTC | CASSQLADNEQFF
TRBD2 | TRBJ2-1 | TRBV7-2 | 16 | few | TGTGCCAGCAGCTTAACGAAGCGGGAGCATCACAATGAGCAGTTCTTC | CASSLTKREHHNEQFF
TRBD1 | TRBJ1-1 | TRBV14 | 14 | . | TGTGCCAGCAGCCAGAGACAGGGGACCGCTGAAGCTTTCTTT | CASSQRQGTAEAFF
TRBD2 | TRBJ2-7 | TRBV28 | 14 | . | TGTGCCAGCACTTTAGCGGGAGGTCATTCCGAGCAGTACTTC | CASTLAGGHSEQYF
TRBD2 | TRBJ2-2 | TRBV5-1 | 16 | . | TGCGCCAGCAGCACTTCCGGGACTAGTCGTACCGGGGAGCTGTTTTTT | CASSTSGTSRTGELFF
. | TRBJ1-1 | TRBV5-1 | 13 | few | TGCGCCAGCACCCCTACAGGGAACACTGAAGCTTTCTTT | CASTPTGNTEAFF
TRBD2 | TRBJ2-1 | TRBV7-9 | 19 | . | TGTGCCAGCAGCTCAGGTTATGGGTCAGGGACTAGCGGGCTCAATGAGCAGTTCTTC | CASSSGYGSGTSGLNEQFF
. | TRBJ2-3 | TRBV29-1 | 13 | . | TGCAGCGTTCTTCCCTCCTTCACAGATACGCAGTATTTT | CSVLPSFTDTQYF
TRBD1 | TRBJ2-2 | TRBV10-3 | 14 | few | TGTGCCATCAGCGACAGGGCGAACACCGGGGAGCTGTTTTTT | CAISDRANTGELFF
TRBD1 | TRBJ1-5 | TRBV7-9 | 16 | . | TGTGCCAGCAGCTCGGGACAGGGGGCGAGCAATCAGCCCCAGCATTTT | CASSSGQGASNQPQHF
TRBD1 | TRBJ2-7 | TRBV6-1 | 13 | . | TGTGCCAGCGGGGGCCTGACAGGGTACGAGCAGTACTTC | CASGGLTGYEQYF
. | TRBJ2-5 | TRBV28 | 14 | . | TGTGCCAGCAAACACCGGGACAAACAAGAGACCCAGTACTTC | CASKHRDKQETQYF
TRBD2 | TRBJ2-3 | TRBV5-6 | 16 | . | TGTGCCAGCAGCTTGGTTTCTAGCGGGAAGGTAGATACGCAGTATTTT | CASSLVSSGKVDTQYF
TRBD1 | TRBJ1-4 | TRBV7-2 | 15 | . | TGTGCCAGCAGCTTAGGGGGGACAGGGGATGAAAAACTGTTTTTT | CASSLGGTGDEKLFF
TRBD1 | TRBJ2-5 | TRBV7-2 | 13 | . | TGTGCCAGCAGCTCGACAGGGTTAGAGACCCAGTACTTC | CASSSTGLETQYF
. | TRBJ2-1 | TRBV6-5 | 14 | . | TGTGCCAGCAGGATGCGGGATAGCGACAATGAGCAGTTCTTC | CASRMRDSDNEQFF
. | TRBJ2-2 | TRBV7-3 | 18 | few | TGTGCCAGCAGCTTAGGTCGTGTTGGACTGCTTAACACCGGGGAGCTGTTTTTT | CASSLGRVGLLNTGELFF
TRBD2 | TRBJ2-3 | TRBV19 | 15 | . | TGTGCCAGTAGTATAGGACTAGCGGGAGTAGATACGCAGTATTTT | CASSIGLAGVDTQYF
TRBD2 | TRBJ2-1 | TRBV30 | 14 | few | TGTGCCTGGAGGGGGACTAGCGGATACAATGAGCAGTTCTTC | CAWRGTSGYNEQFF
TRBD2 | TRBJ2-7 | TRBV7-9 | 15 | . | TGTTCCAGCAGCCCAGTTCCGGGGGGCTCCTACGAGCAGTACTTC | CSSSPVPGGSYEQYF
. | TRBJ2-5 | TRBV12-5 | 14 | . | TGTGCTAGTGGTCTTGGACAGAACCAAGAGACCCAGTACTTC | CASGLGQNQETQYF
TRBD2 | TRBJ2-1 | TRBV5-6 | 15 | . | TGTGCCAGCAGCTTTTTAGCGGGAGTGTCGTTTGAGCAGTTCTTC | CASSFLAGVSFEQFF
TRBD2 | TRBJ2-3 | TRBV5-1 | 15 | . | TGCGCCAGCAGCTTGACGACTAGCAGCACAGATACGCAGTATTTT | CASSLTTSSTDTQYF
TRBD1 | TRBJ1-1 | TRBV27 | 16 | few | TGTGCCAGCAGTACCTTGACAGGGCCAGTGAACACTGAAGCTTTCTTT | CASSTLTGPVNTEAFF
TRBD2 | TRBJ2-5 | TRBV6-1 | 17 | once | TGTGCCAGCAGTGGGCTAGCGGGAGGGCCTGGGCAAGAGACCCAGTACTTC | CASSGLAGGPGQETQYF
. | TRBJ2-7 | TRBV11-2 | 15 | . | TGTGCCAGCAGCTTTTTGCGGGACAGAGCCTACGAGCAGTACTTC | CASSFLRDRAYEQYF
. | TRBJ1-2 | TRBV7-3 | 18 | . | TGTGCCAGCAGCTTAACGTCGTCAGGGAAGAACAGGCTTAAAGGCTACACCTTC | CASSLTSSGKNRLKGYTF
. | TRBJ2-7 | TRBV28 | 11 | . | TGTGCCAGCAGTTACGGGAGCGAGCAGTACTTC | CASSYGSEQYF